Below, one T cell receptor (beta chain) is given with its context. The antigen is unknown. The data derive from a study of T cells in Graves' hyperthyroidism and ophthalmopathy. Overall study findings and caveats: Ophthalmopathy and stable hyperthyroidism were separated by a 13 V-J model. Most thyroid-expanded clonotypes above 0.001 were also found in blood.

Over 18 months, lack of ophthalmopathy progression marked Graves' hyperthyroidism as stable. The study based diagnoses on clinical symptoms, serum thyroxine and TRAb, thyroid ultrasound and orbital computed tomography. TCR beta CDR3 sequences were amplified from RNA transcripts. The HTBI set primed first-round TCR CDR3 RT-PCR. In TCRdb, the multiplex PCR reads were re-called with MiXCR into one record per CDR3 protein. The sample has 650,000 to 700,000 distinct CDR3 sequences, 17% seen once. The V gene end was trimmed by 0 bases and the J gene end by 3 bases; junction bases not matched to a gene: 1. Germline V gene lookup returns CDR1 SGDLS and CDR2 YYNGEE. This CDR3 has 14 amino acids.

Specimen: blood. The source is a man in his fifties with Graves' hyperthyroidism. The rearrangement joins TRBV9 to TRBJ2-5; TRBD1 agrees at 8 bases. In nucleotides, the CDR3 is TGTGCCAGCAGCGTAGAGGGACAGGAAGAGACCCAGTACTTC. Encoded protein: CASSVEGQEETQYF.